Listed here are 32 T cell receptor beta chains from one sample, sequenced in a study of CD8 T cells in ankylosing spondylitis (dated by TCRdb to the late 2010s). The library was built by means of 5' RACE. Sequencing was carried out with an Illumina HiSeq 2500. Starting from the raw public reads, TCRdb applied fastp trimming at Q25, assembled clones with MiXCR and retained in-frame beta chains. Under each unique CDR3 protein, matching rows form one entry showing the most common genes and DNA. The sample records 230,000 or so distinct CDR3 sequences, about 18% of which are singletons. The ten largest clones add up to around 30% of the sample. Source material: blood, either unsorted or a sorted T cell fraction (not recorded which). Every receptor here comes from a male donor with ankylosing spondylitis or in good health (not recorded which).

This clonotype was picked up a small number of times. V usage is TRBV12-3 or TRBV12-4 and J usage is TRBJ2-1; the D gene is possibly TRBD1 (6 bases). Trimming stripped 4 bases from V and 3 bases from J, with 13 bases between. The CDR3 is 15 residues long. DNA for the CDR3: TGTGCCAGCAGTTCCCCCGGACAGCTCTACAATGAGCAGTTCTTC. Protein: CASSSPGQLYNEQFF.

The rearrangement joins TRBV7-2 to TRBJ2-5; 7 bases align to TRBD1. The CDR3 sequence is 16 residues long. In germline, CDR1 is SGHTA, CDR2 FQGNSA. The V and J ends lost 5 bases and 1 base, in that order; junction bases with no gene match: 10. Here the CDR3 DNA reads TGTGCCAGCAGCCCACCGGGACAGATTCTCCAAGAGACCCAGTACTTC. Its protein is CASSPPGQILQETQYF.

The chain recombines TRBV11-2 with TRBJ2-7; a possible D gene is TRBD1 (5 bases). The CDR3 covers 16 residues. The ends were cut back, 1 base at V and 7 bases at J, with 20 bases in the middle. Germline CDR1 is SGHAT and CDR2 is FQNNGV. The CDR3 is CASSLGSGQGAREQYF. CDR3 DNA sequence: TGTGCCAGCAGCTTAGGGTCAGGGCAGGGCGCTCGAGAGCAGTACTTC.

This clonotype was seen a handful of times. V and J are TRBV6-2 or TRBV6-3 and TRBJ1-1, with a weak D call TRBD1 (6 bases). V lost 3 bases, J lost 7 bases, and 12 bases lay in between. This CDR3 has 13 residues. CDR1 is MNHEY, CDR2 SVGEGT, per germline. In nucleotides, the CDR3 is TGTGCCAGCAGTTATTCGGGGGCGGGTGAAGCTTTCTTT. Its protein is CASSYSGAGEAFF.

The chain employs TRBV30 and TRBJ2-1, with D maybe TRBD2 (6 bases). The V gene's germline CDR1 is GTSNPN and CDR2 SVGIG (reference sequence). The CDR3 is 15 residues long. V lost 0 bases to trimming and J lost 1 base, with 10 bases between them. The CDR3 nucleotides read TGTGCCTGGAGTGTAGCGGGCAGTTCCTACAATGAGCAGTTCTTC. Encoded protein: CAWSVAGSSYNEQFF. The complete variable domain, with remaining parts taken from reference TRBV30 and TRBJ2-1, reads SQTIHQWPATLVQPVGSPLSLECTVEGTSNPNLYWYRQAAGRGLQLLFYSVGIGQISSEVPQNLSASRPQDRQFILSSKKLLLSDSGFYLCAWSVAGSSYNEQFFGPGTRLTVL.

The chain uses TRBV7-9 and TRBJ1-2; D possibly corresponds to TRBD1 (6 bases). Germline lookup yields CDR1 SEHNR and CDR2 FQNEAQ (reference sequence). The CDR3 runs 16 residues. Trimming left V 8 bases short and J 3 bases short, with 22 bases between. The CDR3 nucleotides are TGTGCCAGCTGCTCACTACAGGGCGGGGAAGACTATGGCTACACCTTC. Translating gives CASCSLQGGEDYGYTF.

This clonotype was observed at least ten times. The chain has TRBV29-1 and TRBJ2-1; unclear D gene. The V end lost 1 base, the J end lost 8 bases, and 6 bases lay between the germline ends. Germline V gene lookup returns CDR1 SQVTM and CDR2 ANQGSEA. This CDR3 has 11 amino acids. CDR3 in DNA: TGCAGCGTTGAAGTAGGGCATGAGCAGTTCTTC. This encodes CSVEVGHEQFF.

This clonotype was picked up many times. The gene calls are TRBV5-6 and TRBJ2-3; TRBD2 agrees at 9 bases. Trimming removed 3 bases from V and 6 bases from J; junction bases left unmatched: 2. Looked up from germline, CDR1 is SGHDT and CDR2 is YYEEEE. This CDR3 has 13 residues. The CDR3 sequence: CASSWREGDTQYF. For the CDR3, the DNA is TGTGCCAGCAGCTGGCGGGAGGGGGATACGCAGTATTTT.

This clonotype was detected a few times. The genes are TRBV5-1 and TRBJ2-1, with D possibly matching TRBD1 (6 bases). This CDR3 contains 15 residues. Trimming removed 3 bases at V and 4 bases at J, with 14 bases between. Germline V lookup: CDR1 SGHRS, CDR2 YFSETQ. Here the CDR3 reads CASSSTGQVYNEQFF. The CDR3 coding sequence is TGCGCCAGCAGCTCGACGGGACAAGTTTACAATGAGCAGTTCTTC.

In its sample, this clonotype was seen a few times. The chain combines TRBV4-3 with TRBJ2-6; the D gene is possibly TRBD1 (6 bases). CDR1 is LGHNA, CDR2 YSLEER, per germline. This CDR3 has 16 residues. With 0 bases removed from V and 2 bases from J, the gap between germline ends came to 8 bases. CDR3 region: CASSQDGTTGANVLTF. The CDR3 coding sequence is TGCGCCAGCAGCCAAGATGGGACAACTGGGGCCAACGTCCTGACTTTC.

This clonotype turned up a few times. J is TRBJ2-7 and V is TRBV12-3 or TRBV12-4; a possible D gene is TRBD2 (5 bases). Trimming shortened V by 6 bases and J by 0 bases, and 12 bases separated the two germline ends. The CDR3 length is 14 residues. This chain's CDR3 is CASSGEVVSYEQYF. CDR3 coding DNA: TGTGCCAGCAGCGGGGAAGTCGTCTCCTACGAGCAGTACTTC.

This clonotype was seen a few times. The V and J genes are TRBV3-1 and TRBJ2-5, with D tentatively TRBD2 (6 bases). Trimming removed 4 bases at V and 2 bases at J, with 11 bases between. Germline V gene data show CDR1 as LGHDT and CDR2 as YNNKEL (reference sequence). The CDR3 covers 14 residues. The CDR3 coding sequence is TGTGCCAGCAGCCTCTCCGGGAGACAAGAGACCCAGTACTTC. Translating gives CASSLSGRQETQYF.

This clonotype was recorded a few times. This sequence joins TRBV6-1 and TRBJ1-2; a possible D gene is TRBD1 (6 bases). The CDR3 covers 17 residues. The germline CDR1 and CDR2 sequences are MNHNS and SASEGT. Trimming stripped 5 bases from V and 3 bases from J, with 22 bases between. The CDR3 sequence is CASSTQDFRTEDYGYTF. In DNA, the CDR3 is TGTGCCAGCAGTACCCAGGATTTCAGGACAGAAGACTATGGCTACACCTTC.

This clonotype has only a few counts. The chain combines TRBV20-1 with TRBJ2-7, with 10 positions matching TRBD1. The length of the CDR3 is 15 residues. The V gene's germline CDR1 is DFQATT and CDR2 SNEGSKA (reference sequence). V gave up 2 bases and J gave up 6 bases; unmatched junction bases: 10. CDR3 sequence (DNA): TGCAGTGCTAGATCGTTTGGGGGACAGGGGTCCGAGCAGTACTTC. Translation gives CSARSFGGQGSEQYF.

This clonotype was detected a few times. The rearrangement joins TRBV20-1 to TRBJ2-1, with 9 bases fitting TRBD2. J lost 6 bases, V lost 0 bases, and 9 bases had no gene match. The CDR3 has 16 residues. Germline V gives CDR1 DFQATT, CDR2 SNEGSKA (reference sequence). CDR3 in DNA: TGCAGTGCTAGAGATATTAGCGGGAGTTTGGGCAATGAGCAGTTCTTC. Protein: CSARDISGSLGNEQFF.

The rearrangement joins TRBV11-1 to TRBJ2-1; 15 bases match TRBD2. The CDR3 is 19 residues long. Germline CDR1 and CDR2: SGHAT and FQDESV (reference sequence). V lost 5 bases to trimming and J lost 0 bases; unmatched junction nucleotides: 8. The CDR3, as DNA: TGTGCCAGCAGCGTGGGACTAGCGGGAGGACCCAGCTCCTACAATGAGCAGTTCTTC. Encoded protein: CASSVGLAGGPSSYNEQFF.

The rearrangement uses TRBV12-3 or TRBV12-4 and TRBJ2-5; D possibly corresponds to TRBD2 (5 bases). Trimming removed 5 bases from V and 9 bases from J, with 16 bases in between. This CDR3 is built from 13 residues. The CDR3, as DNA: TGTGCCAGCAGTGGGCCCCCCCCCGGGGCCCAGTACTTC. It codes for CASSGPPPGAQYF.

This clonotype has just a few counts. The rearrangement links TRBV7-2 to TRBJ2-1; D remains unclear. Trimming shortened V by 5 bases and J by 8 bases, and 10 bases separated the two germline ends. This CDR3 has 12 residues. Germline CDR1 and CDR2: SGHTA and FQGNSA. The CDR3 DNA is TGTGCCAGCAGCCCCCGTTCCTATGAGCAGTTCTTC. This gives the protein CASSPRSYEQFF.

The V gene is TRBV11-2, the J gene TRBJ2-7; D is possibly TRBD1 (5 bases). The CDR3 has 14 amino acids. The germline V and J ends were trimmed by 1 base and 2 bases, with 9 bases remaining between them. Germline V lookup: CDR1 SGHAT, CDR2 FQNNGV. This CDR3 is CASSLALGAYEQYF. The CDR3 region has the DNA TGTGCCAGCAGCTTAGCTTTAGGGGCCTACGAGCAGTACTTC.

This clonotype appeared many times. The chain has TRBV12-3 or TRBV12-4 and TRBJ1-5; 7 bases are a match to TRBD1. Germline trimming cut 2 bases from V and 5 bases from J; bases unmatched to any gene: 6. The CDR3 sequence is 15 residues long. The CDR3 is CASSLSRTGDQPQHF. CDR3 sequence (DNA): TGTGCCAGCAGTTTAAGCCGGACAGGAGATCAGCCCCAGCATTTT.

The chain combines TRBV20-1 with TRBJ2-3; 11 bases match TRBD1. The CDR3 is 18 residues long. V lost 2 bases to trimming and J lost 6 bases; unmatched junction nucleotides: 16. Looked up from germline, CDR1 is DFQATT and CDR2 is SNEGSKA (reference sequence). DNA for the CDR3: TGCAGTGCTAGACCAGGACAGGGGGCGCTTTCAGTATGGGATACGCAGTATTTT. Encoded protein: CSARPGQGALSVWDTQYF.

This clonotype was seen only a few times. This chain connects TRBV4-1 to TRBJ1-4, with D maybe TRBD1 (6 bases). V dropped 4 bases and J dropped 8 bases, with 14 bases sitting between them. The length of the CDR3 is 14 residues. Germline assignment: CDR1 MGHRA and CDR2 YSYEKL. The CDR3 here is CASSLGQRTEKLFF. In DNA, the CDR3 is TGCGCCAGCAGCCTCGGACAGAGGACGGAAAAACTGTTTTTT.

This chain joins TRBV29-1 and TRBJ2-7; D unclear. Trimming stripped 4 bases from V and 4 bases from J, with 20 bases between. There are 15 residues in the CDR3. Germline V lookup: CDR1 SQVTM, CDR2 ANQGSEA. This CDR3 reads CSVAPGRQDTYEQYF. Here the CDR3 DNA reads TGCAGCGTTGCCCCGGGCCGGCAGGATACTTACGAGCAGTACTTC.

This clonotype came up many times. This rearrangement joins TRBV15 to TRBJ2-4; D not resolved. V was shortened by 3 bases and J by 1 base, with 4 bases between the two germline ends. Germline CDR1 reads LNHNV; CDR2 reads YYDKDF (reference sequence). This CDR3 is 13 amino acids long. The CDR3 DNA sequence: TGTGCCACCAGCAGTGAGGCCAAAAACATTCAGTACTTC. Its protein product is CATSSEAKNIQYF.

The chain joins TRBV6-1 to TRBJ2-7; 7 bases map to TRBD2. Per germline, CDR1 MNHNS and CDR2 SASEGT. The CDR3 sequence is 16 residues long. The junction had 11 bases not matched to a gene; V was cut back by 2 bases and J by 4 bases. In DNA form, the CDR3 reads TGTGCCAGCAGTGAACCTGGAGGACTAGTAGTTTACGAGCAGTACTTC. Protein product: CASSEPGGLVVYEQYF.

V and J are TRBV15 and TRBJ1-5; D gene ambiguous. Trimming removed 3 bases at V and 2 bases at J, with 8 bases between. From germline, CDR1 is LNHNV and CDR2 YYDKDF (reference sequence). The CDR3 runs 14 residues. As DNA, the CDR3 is TGTGCCACCAGCAGGATCCAGGGCAATCAGCCCCAGCATTTT. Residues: CATSRIQGNQPQHF.

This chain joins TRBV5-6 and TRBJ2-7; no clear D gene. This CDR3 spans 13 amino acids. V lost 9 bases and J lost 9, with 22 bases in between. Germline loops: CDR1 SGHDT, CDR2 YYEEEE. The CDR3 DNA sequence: TGTGCCATGGGCCCCGGGCAGCCCTACTGGCAGTACTTC. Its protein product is CAMGPGQPYWQYF.

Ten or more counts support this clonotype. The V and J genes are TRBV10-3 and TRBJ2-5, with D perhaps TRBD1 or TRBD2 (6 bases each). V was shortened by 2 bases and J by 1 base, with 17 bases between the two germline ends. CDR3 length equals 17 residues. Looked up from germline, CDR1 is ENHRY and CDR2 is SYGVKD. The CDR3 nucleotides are TGTGCCATCAGTGAGCCTCTGGAGAGGGGGGTCCAAGAGACCCAGTACTTC. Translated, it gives CAISEPLERGVQETQYF.

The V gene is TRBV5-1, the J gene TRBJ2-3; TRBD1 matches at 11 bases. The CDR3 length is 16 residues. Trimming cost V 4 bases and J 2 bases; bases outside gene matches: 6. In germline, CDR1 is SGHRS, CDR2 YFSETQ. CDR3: CASSRRTGGYTDTQYF. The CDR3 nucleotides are TGCGCCAGCAGCAGAAGGACAGGGGGCTACACAGATACGCAGTATTTT.

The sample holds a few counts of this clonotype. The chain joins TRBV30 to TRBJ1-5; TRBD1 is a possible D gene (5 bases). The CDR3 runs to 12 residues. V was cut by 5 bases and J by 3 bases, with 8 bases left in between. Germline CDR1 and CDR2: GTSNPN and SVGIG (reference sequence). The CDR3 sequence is CAWDSFNQPQHF. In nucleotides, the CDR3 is TGTGCCTGGGACAGCTTCAATCAGCCCCAGCATTTT.

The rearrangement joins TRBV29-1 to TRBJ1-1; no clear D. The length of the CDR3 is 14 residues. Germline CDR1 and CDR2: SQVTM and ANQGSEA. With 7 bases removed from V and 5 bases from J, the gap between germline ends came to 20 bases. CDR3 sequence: CSAEGPGRGTEAFF. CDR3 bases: TGCAGCGCGGAGGGTCCCGGTCGAGGGACTGAAGCTTTCTTT.

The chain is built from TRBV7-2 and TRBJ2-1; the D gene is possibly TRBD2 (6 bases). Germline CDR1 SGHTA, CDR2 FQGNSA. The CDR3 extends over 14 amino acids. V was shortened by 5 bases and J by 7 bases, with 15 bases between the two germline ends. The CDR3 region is CASSRTGAKNEQFF. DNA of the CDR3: TGTGCCAGCAGCCGGACGGGAGCCAAGAATGAGCAGTTCTTC.